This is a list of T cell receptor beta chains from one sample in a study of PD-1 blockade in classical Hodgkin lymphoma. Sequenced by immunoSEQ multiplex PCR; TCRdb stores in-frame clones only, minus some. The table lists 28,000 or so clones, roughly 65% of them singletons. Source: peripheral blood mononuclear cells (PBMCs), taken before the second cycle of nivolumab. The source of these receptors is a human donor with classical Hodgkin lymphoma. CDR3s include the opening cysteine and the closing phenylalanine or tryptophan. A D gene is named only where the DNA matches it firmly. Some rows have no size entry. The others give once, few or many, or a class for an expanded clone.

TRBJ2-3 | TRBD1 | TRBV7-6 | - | TGTGCCAGCAGCTTAAACAGGGGGCGATCAGATACGCAGTATTTT | CASSLNRGRSDTQYF
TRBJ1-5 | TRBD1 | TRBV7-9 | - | TGTGCCAGCAGCTTGGAGGGGGCCGGCAATCAGCCCCAGCATTTT | CASSLEGAGNQPQHF
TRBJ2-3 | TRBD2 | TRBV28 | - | TGTGCCTCCAGCGTAGCGGGGACTAGCACAGATACGCAGTATTTT | CASSVAGTSTDTQYF
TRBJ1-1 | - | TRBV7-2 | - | TGTGCCAGCAATAAAGGGGGGACCGTGAACACTGAAGCTTTCTTT | CASNKGGTVNTEAFF
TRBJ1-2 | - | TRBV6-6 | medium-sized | TGTGCCAGCAGTTGGGGGGGGCTCATAGGATGGGATGGCTACACCTTC | CASSWGGLIGWDGYTF
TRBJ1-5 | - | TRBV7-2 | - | TGTGCCAGCCTGGAGGGTATGAGCAATCAGCCCCAGCATTTT | CASLEGMSNQPQHF
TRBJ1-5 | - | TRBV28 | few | TGTGCCAGCGCAAGTACGGGACAACAAATTTATAGCAATCAGCCCCAGCATTTT | CASASTGQQIYSNQPQHF
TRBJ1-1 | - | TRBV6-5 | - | TGTGCCAGCAGTACCCCCCCAGGGCGGGCTTTCTTT | CASSTPPGRAFF
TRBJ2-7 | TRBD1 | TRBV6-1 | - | TGTGCCAGCACCCGGGAAGGGGGCCCGGCCGAAAAGCAGTACTTC | CASTREGGPAEKQYF
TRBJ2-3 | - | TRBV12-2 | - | TGTGCAAGTCGCTTAGCGGCGGGGGCCACAGATACGCAGTATTTT | CASRLAAGATDTQYF